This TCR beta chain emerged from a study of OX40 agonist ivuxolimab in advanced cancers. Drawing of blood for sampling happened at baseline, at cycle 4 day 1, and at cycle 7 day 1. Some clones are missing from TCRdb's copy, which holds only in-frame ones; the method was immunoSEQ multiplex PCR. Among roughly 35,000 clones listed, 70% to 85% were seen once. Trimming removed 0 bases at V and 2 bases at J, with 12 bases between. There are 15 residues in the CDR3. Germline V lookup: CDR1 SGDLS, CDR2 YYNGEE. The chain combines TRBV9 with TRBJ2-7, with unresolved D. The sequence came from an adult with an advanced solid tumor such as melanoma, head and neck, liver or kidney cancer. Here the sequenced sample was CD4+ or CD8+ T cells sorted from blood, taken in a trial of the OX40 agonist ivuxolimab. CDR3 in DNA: TGTGCCAGCAGCGTAGACCCATCCCCACCCTACGAGCAGTACTTC. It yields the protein CASSVDPSPPYEQYF.